This entry concerns a single T cell receptor (beta chain). The antigen remains unidentified. Amplified TCR beta CDR3 regions came from RNA transcripts. When the TCR CDR3 underwent first-round RT-PCR, the HTBI primer set was used. TCRdb reanalysed the multiplex PCR reads using MiXCR and keeps one entry per CDR3 protein. In the table there are fewer than 650,000 distinct CDR3 sequences, 14% of which are singletons. These data are taken from a study of T cells in Graves' hyperthyroidism and ophthalmopathy. Study results and limitations: Most thyroid clonotypes with frequency above 0.001 were detected in blood.

The germline gives CDR1 SGHDT, CDR2 YYEEEE. Deletions cut 1 base from V and 7 bases from J, with 5 bases between. This CDR3 has 12 amino acids. V gene TRBV5-6 combines with J gene TRBJ2-2; D gene uncertain. This receptor was identified in a woman aged 40 to 49 with Graves' hyperthyroidism. The material sequenced was blood. CDR3 in amino acids: CASSLNVGELFF. CDR3 in DNA: TGTGCCAGCAGCTTGAATGTCGGGGAGCTGTTTTTT.